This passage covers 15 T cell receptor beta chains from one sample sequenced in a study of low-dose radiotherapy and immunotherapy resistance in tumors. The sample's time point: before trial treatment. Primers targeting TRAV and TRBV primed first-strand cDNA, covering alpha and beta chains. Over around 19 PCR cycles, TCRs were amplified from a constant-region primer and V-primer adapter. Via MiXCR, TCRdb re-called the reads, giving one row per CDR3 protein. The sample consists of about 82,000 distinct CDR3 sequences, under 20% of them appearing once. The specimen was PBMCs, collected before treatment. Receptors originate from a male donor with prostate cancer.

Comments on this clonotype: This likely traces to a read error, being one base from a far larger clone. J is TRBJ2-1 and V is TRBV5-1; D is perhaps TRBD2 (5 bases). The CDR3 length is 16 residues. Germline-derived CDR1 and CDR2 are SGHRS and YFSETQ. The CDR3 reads CASSSKLAWPYNEQFF. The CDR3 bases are TGTGCCAGCAGCTCTAAGCTAGCTTGGCCCTACAATGAGCAGTTCTTC. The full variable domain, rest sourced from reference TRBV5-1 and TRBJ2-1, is KAGVTQTPRYLIKTRGQQVTLSCSPISGHRSVSWYQQTPGQGLQFLFEYFSETQRNKGNFPGRFSGRQFSNSRSEMNVSTLELGDSALYLCASSSKLAWPYNEQFFGPGTRLTVL.

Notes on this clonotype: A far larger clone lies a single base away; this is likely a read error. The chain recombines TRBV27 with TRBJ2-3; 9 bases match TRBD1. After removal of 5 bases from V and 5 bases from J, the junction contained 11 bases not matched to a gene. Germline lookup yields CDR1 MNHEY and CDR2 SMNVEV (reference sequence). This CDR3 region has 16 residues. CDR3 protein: CASSPPTGGQVDTQYF. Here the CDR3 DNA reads TGTGCCAGCAGTCCACCGACAGGGGGTCAGGTAGATACGCAGTATTTT.

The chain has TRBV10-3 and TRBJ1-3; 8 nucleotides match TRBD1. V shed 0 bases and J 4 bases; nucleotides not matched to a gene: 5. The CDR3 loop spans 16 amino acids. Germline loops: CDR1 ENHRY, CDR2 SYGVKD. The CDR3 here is CAISESPQGAGNTIYF. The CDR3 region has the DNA TGTGCCATCAGTGAGTCTCCTCAGGGGGCGGGAAACACCATATATTTT.

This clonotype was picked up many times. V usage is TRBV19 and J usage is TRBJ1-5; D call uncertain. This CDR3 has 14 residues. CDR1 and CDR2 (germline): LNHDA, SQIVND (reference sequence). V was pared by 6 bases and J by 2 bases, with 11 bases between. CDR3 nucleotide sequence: TGTGCCAGTAGGCGGTCGGGAGGCAATCAGCCCCAGCATTTT. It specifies CASRRSGGNQPQHF.

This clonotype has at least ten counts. The CDR3: CASRPTGLSRLYGYTF. The CDR3 region has the DNA TGTGCCAGCAGGCCCACAGGGCTATCTAGACTCTATGGCTACACCTTC. The J gene is TRBJ1-2, the V gene TRBV28, with D possibly being TRBD1 (6 bases). The germline CDR1 and CDR2 sequences are MDHEN and SYDVKM. V dropped 6 bases and J dropped 4 bases, with 21 bases sitting between them. CDR3 size: 16 residues.

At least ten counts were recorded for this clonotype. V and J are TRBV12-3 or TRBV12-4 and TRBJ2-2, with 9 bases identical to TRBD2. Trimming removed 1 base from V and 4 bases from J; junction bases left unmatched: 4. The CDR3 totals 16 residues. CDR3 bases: TGTGCCAGCAGTTTAGGGCGGGGGGGCAGCACCGGGGAGCTGTTTTTT. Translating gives CASSLGRGGSTGELFF.

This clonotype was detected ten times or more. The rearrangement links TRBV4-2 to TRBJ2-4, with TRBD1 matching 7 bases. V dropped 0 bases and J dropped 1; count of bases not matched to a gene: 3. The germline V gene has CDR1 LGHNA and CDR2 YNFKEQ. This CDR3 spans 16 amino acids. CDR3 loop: CASSQDRGQAKNIQYF. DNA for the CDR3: TGTGCCAGCAGCCAAGATAGGGGGCAGGCCAAAAACATTCAGTACTTC.

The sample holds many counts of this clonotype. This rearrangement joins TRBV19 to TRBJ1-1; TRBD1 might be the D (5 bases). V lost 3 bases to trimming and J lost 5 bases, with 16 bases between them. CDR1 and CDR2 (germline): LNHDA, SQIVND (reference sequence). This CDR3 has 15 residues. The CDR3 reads CASSISQGWGTEAFF. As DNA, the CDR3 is TGTGCCAGTAGTATTTCGCAGGGCTGGGGGACTGAAGCTTTCTTT.

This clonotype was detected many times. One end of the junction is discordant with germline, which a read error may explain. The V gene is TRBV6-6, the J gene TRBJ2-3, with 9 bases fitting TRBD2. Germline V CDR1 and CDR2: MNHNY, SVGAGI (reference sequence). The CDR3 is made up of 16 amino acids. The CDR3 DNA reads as TGTGCCAGCAGTTACGTTCGAGCGGGGGGCACGGATACGCAGTATTTT. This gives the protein CASSYVRAGGTDTQYF.

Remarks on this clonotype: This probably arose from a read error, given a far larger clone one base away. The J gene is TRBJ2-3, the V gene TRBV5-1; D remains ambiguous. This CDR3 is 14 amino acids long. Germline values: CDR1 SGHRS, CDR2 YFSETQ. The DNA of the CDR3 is TGTGCCAGCAGCTTAGAGCTAGGCGCAGATACGCAGAATTTT. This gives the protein CASSLELGADTQNF.

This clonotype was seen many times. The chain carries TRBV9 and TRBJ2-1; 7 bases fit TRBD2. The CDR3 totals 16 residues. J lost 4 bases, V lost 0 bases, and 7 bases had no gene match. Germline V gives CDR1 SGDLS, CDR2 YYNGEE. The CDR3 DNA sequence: TGTGCCAGCAGCGTAGCTGGACTAGTCCTTTACAATGAGCAGTTCTTC. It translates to CASSVAGLVLYNEQFF.

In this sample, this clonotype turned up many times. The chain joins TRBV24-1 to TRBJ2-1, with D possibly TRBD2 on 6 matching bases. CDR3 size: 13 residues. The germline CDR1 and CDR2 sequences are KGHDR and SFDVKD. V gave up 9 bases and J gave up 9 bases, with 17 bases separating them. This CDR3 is CATRPVGGGEQFF. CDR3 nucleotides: TGTGCCACCCGACCAGTGGGGGGAGGTGAGCAGTTCTTC.

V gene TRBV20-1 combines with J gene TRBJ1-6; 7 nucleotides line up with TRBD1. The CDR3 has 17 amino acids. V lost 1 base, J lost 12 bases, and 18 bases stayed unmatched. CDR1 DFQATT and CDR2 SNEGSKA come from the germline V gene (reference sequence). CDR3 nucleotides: TGCAGTGCTAGAGGTTCCGGGACAGTCCAACCCTGGGAACCCCTCCACTTT. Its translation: CSARGSGTVQPWEPLHF.

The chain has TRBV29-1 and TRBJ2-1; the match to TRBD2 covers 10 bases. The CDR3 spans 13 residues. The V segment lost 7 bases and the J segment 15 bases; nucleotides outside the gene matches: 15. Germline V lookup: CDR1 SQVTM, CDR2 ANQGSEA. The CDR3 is CSGKTSGLTNRFF. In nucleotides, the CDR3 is TGCAGCGGAAAGACTAGCGGGCTTACAAATCGGTTCTTC.

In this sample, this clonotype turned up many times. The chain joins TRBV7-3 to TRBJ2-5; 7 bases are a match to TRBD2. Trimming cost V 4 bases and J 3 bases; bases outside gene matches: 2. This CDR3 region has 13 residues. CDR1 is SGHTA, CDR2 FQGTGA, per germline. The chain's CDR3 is CASSSGLKETQYF. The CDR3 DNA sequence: TGTGCCAGCAGCTCGGGACTAAAAGAGACCCAGTACTTC.